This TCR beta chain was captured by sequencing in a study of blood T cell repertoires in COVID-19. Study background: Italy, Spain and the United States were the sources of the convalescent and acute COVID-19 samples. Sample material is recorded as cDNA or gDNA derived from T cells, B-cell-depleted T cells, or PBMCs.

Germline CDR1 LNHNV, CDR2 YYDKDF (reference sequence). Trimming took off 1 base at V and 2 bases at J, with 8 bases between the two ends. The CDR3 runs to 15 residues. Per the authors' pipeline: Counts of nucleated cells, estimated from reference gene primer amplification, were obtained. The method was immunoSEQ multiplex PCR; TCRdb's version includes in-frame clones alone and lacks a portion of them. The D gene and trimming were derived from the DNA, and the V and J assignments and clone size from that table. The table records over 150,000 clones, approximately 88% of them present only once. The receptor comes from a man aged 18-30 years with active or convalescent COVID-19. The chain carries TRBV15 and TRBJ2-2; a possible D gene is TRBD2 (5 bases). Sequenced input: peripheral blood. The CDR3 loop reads CATSRVRDNTGELFF. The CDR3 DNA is TGTGCCACCAGCAGAGTACGGGATAACACCGGGGAGCTGTTTTTT.